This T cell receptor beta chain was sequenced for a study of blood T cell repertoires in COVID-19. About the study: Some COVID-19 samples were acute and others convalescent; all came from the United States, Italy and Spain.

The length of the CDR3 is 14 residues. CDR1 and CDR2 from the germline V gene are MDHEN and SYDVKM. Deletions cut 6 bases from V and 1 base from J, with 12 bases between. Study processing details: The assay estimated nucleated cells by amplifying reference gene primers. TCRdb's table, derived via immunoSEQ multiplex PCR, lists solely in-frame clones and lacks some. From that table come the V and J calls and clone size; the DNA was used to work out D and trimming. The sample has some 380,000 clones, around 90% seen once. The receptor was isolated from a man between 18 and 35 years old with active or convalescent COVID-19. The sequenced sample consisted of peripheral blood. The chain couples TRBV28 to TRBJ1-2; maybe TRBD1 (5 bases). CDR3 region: CASRPGSVNYGYTF. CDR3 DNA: TGTGCCAGCAGACCAGGGTCCGTTAACTATGGCTACACCTTC.